Following are 17 T cell receptor beta chains from one sample sequenced in a study of T cells in Graves' hyperthyroidism and ophthalmopathy. Amplification yielded TCR beta CDR3 regions, with RNA transcripts as the source. An initial round of RT-PCR targeting the TCR CDR3 relied on the HTBI primer set. TCRdb fed the multiplex PCR reads into MiXCR, producing one record per CDR3 protein. The profile shows 450,000 to 600,000 distinct CDR3 sequences, 12% to 15% of them singletons. The sample comprised blood. The receptor source for this set is a woman between 40 and 50 years old with Graves' hyperthyroidism.

Note on this clonotype: A much larger clone differs from this one at a single base, so this may be a read error. The chain has TRBV29-1 and TRBJ1-1; D call uncertain. The CDR3 spans 13 residues. Germline V gives CDR1 SQVTM, CDR2 ANQGSEA. V lost 6 bases and J lost 4, with 15 bases in between. For the CDR3, the DNA is TGCAGCGTCCGAGAATCGATGAGCACTGAAGCTTTCTTT. This encodes CSVRESMSTEAFF.

The chain combines TRBV7-6 with TRBJ2-6, with D possibly TRBD2 on 6 matching bases. Germline assignment: CDR1 SGHVS and CDR2 FNYEAQ. The ends were cut back, 1 base at V and 0 bases at J, with 13 bases in the middle. This CDR3 has 18 amino acids. CDR3 amino acids: CASSLEGRLGSGANVLTF. CDR3 nucleotides: TGTGCCAGCAGCTTAGAGGGGAGGTTAGGCTCTGGGGCCAACGTCCTGACTTTC. The full variable domain, with the rest looked up from reference TRBV7-6 and TRBJ2-6, is GAGVSQSPRYKVTKRGQDVALRCDPISGHVSLYWYRQALGQGPEFLTYFNYEAQQDKSGLPNDRFSAERPEGSISTLTIQRTEQRDSAMYRCASSLEGRLGSGANVLTFGAGSRLTVL.

This clonotype was found a few times. The gene calls are TRBV6-6 and TRBJ1-2; D is perhaps TRBD1 (6 bases). CDR1 and CDR2 from the germline V gene are MNHNY and SVGAGI (reference sequence). V shed 0 bases and J shed 8 bases, with 22 bases lying between them. The CDR3 has 17 residues. The CDR3 nucleotides read TGTGCCAGCAGTTACTCGAACCCCCGTACAGGGTATGACGGCTACACCTTC. Encoded protein: CASSYSNPRTGYDGYTF.

This clonotype was observed at least ten times. J is TRBJ2-1 and V is TRBV27, with TRBD2 as a possible D gene (7 bases). The CDR3 loop spans 15 amino acids. CDR1 and CDR2 from the germline V gene are MNHEY and SMNVEV (reference sequence). V gave up 8 bases and J gave up 7 bases, with 21 bases separating them. The DNA of the CDR3 is TGTGCCAGCTCCCAACGGAGGGGGGGGTTGAATGAGCAGTTCTTC. It translates to CASSQRRGGLNEQFF.

This chain joins TRBV5-1 and TRBJ1-5; 7 bases map to TRBD1. The germline gives CDR1 SGHRS, CDR2 YFSETQ. Trimming at V came to 0 bases and at J to 7 bases, leaving 13 bases not matched to a gene. This CDR3 is built from 17 residues. CDR3 sequence: CASSLEGGDSPGQPQHF. CDR3 DNA sequence: TGCGCCAGCAGCTTGGAAGGGGGGGACAGCCCCGGGCAGCCCCAGCATTTT.

This clonotype was picked up many times. The chain recombines TRBV2 with TRBJ2-5; D gene unclear. This CDR3 contains 12 residues. Germline loops: CDR1 SNHLY, CDR2 FYNNEI. Trimming removed 7 bases from V and 5 bases from J, with 11 bases in between. This CDR3 reads CASMVVGETQYF. The CDR3 DNA sequence: TGTGCCAGCATGGTCGTAGGGGAGACCCAGTACTTC.

The chain employs TRBV10-1 and TRBJ2-2; 8 bases line up with TRBD2. The CDR3 is 15 amino acids. Unmatched junction bases numbered 2, after V lost 3 bases and J lost 2 bases. The germline CDR1 and CDR2 sequences are WNHNN and SYGVQD (reference sequence). The CDR3 DNA is TGCGCCAGCAGTGAAGCGGGAGCTAACACCGGGGAGCTGTTTTTT. Amino acids: CASSEAGANTGELFF.

In its sample, this clonotype was seen many times. The chain links TRBV30 to TRBJ2-2; unclear D gene. V lost 2 bases and J 5 bases, leaving 12 bases between the germline ends. Germline CDR1 is GTSNPN and CDR2 is SVGIG (reference sequence). This CDR3 comprises 14 residues. The CDR3 bases are TGTGCCTGGAGTCGCAAGGGTAGGACCGGGGAGCTGTTTTTT. Amino acids: CAWSRKGRTGELFF.

This clonotype was counted ten times or more. This chain links TRBV5-1 with TRBJ2-7, with D perhaps given as TRBD1 or TRBD2 (5 bases each). Between the trimmed V and J ends, which lost 1 base and 3 bases, there was a span of 11 bases. This CDR3 comprises 14 residues. Germline loops: CDR1 SGHRS, CDR2 YFSETQ. The chain's CDR3 is CASSLFGDLYEQYF. The DNA for the CDR3 is TGCGCCAGCAGCTTGTTCGGGGACCTCTACGAGCAGTACTTC.

This clonotype was counted at least ten times. The chain combines TRBV18 with TRBJ2-5, with D perhaps matching TRBD1 (5 bases). V gave up 4 bases and J gave up 0 bases, with 6 bases separating them. Germline CDR1 KGHSH, CDR2 LQKENI. CDR3 length: 13 residues. The CDR3 region is CASSRQYQETQYF. The CDR3 region has the DNA TGTGCCAGCTCACGACAGTACCAAGAGACCCAGTACTTC.

The table lists this clonotype with many counts. J is TRBJ2-1 and V is TRBV12-3 or TRBV12-4, with unresolved D. The CDR3 has 13 amino acids. V lost 6 bases, J lost 4 bases, and 10 bases lay in between. The CDR3 nucleotides are TGTGCCAGCAGCCCGGGCAATTACAATGAGCAGTTCTTC. This encodes CASSPGNYNEQFF.

This clonotype was observed a handful of times. The chain carries TRBV5-5 and TRBJ2-1, with 10 bases lining up with TRBD2. The germline V gene has CDR1 SGHKS and CDR2 YYEKEE (reference sequence). Trimming took 1 base from V and 9 from J; bases not matched to a gene: 7. This CDR3 contains 15 residues. CDR3 in amino acids: CASSLITSGIGEQFF. CDR3 bases: TGTGCCAGCAGCTTGATTACTAGCGGGATCGGTGAGCAGTTCTTC.

This clonotype was detected ten times or more. V gene TRBV27 combines with J gene TRBJ1-5; 10 bases map to TRBD1. Germline V gives CDR1 MNHEY, CDR2 SMNVEV (reference sequence). The CDR3 spans 15 residues. Trimming at V came to 4 bases and at J to 2 bases, leaving 2 bases not matched to a gene. The CDR3 loop reads CASSSGTGGNQPQHF. CDR3 bases: TGTGCCAGCAGTTCCGGGACAGGGGGCAATCAGCCCCAGCATTTT.

This clonotype was counted many times. The J gene is TRBJ1-5, the V gene TRBV3-1; tentatively, D is TRBD1 (5 bases). The germline V gene encodes CDR1 LGHDT and CDR2 YNNKEL (reference sequence). V gave up 2 bases and J gave up 7 bases, with 9 bases separating them. This CDR3 has 13 amino acids. The CDR3 DNA sequence: TGTGCCAGCAGCCAATTCGGGGGACAGCCCCAGCATTTT. It is translated as CASSQFGGQPQHF.

This clonotype was seen repeatedly, ten times or more. The chain employs TRBV20-1 and TRBJ1-5; D unresolved. The CDR3 is made up of 14 amino acids. Looked up from germline, CDR1 is DFQATT and CDR2 is SNEGSKA (reference sequence). V gave up 2 bases and J gave up 1 base, with 9 bases separating them. Here the CDR3 reads CSARNGQSNQPQHF. Written as DNA, the CDR3 is TGCAGTGCTAGAAACGGGCAGAGCAATCAGCCCCAGCATTTT.

The genes are TRBV7-9 and TRBJ2-5, with 8 positions matching TRBD1. Germline V lookup: CDR1 SEHNR, CDR2 FQNEAQ (reference sequence). The junction had 6 bases not matched to a gene; V was cut back by 4 bases and J by 2 bases. This CDR3 region has 15 residues. The CDR3 DNA sequence: TGTGCCAGCAGCTCCGGACAGGGACAACAAGAGACCCAGTACTTC. It codes for CASSSGQGQQETQYF.

This clonotype appeared many times. The chain joins TRBV3-1 to TRBJ2-1; D is perhaps TRBD2 (6 bases). This CDR3 spans 19 amino acids. The germline V gene has CDR1 LGHDT and CDR2 YNNKEL (reference sequence). V was trimmed by 4 bases and J by 0 bases, leaving 22 bases between them. CDR3 residues: CASSPPGDFIPSSYNEQFF. In nucleotides, the CDR3 is TGTGCCAGCAGCCCCCCCGGGGACTTTATACCGAGCTCCTACAATGAGCAGTTCTTC.